The table lists the clone carrying this T cell receptor (beta chain) with a few counts. As yet, its antigen is unknown. After removal of 8 bases from V and 6 bases from J, the junction contained 9 bases not matched to a gene. The CDR3 is made up of 13 amino acids. A single record per CDR3 protein comes from TCRdb applying MiXCR to the RT-PCR reads. The table includes under 950,000 distinct CDR3 sequences, 21% detected once. These data belong to a study of response to subunit inactivated influenza vaccine. Study-level points and caveats: Every seasonal influenza vaccination brings in few new T cells, the authors suggested.

The starting material was PBMCs from blood, obtained 4 to 6 days after vaccination. The V and J genes are TRBV12-3 or TRBV12-4 and TRBJ2-7; TRBD2 matches at 8 bases. The receptor's source is a man aged 45 to 65 who received an inactivated influenza vaccine. The CDR3 reads CASRGAGGGEQYF. In DNA, the CDR3 is TGTGCCAGCCGGGGGGCGGGGGGCGGCGAGCAGTACTTC.